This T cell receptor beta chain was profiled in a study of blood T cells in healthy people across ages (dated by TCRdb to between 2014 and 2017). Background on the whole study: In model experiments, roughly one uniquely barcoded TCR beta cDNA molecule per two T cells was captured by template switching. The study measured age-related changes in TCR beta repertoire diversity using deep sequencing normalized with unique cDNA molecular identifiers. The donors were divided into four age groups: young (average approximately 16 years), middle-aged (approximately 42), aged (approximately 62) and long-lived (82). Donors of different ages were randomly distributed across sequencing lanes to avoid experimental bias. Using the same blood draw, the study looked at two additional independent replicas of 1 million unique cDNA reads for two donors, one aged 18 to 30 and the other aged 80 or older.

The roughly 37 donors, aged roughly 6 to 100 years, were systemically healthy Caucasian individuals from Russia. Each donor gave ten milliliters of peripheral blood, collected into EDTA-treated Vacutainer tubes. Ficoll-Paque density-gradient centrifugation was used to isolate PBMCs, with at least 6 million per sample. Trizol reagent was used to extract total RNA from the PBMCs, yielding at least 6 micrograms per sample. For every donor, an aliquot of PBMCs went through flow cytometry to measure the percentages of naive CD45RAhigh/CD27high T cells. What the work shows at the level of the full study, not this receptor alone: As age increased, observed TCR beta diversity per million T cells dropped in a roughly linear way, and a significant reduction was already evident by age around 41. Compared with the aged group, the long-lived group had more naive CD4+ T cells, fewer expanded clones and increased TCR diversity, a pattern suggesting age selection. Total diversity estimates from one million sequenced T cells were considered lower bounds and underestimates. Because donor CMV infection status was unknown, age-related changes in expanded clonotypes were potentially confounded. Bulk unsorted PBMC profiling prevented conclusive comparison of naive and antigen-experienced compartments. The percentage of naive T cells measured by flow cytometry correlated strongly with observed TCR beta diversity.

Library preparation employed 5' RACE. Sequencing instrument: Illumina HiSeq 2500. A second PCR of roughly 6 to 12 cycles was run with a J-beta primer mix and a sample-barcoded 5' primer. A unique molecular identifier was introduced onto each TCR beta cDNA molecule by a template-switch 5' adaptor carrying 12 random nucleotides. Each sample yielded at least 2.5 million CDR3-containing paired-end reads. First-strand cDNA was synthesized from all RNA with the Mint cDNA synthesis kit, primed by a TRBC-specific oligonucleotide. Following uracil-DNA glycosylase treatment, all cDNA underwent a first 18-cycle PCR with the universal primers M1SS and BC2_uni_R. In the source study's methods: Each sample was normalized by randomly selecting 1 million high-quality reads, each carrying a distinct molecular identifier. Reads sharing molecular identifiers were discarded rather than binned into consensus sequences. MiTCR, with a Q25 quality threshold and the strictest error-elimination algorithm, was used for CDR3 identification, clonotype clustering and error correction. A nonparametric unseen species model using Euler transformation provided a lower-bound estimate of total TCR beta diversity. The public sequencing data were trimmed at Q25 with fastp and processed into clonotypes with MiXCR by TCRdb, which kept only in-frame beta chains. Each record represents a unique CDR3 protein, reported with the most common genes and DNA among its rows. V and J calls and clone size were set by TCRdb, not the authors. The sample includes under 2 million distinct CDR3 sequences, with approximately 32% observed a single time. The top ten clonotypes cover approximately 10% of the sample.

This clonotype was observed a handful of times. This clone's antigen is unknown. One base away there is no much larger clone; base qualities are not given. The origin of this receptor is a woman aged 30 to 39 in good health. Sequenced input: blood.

The sequenced DNA is TGTGCCAGCGGAGGGGTTCATGACACCGGGGAGCTGTTTTTT. Its protein product is CASGGVHDTGELFF. The chain links TRBV12-3 or TRBV12-4 with TRBJ2-2; TRBD2 is a weak D gene call, 6 bases matching. The CDR3 runs 14 amino acids, cysteine and phenylalanine included. Of all the DNA, just the CDR3 is kept, 42 bases in frame from base 1. The junction carries 13 bases between V and J, which are trimmed by 8 bases and 3 bases respectively.